This TCR beta chain was captured in a study of CD4 T cells in relation to SARS-CoV-2 and coronaviruses listed by TCRdb under 2021. As for the study more broadly: In the ViraFEST assay, PBMCs were cultured with antigen for around nine days, after which TCR beta CDR3s were sequenced to identify antigen-specific clonal expansions. At the level of individual TCR clonotypes, the study measured memory CD4+ T cell crossreactivity between SARS-CoV-2 spike protein and common cold coronavirus spike proteins. Expansion assays from other donors in the study were sequenced with a different, Illumina-based TCR-beta assay. Shared crossreactive spike epitopes were mapped to their HLA restriction using patient-derived lymphoblastoid cell lines. The negative reference condition was either a culture with an HIV-1 Nef peptide pool or a culture with no peptide. Samples from a few pre-COVID donors and the naive versus memory experiments were sequenced with the Adaptive Biotechnologies TCR-sequencing kit; other data were Illumina-based. The paper's findings and limits, for the study overall: Crossreactive clones showed significantly weaker SARS-CoV-2-driven expansion than monoreactive clones, consistent with antigenic imprinting. Small numbers of patients and of tested TCRs limited the study. Since the crossreactivity analysis centred on spike protein, crossreactivity against other viral proteins was not assessed. Memory CD4+ clonotypes crossrecognizing SARS-CoV-2 and at least one common cold coronavirus spike were found in around 71% of donors. No donor contributed both pre-pandemic and post-infection samples, which limited tracing the source of pre-existing responses.

CD4+ T cells from unexposed donors were collected before the COVID-19 pandemic (2011-2018). The EasySep CD4+ T cell isolation kit was used to isolate CD4+ T cells once the cultures had run for under 11 days. As cell number allowed, CD4+ T cells from unexposed donors were tested for reactivity to SARS-CoV-2 S and N and to four common cold coronavirus spike pools. Each well held 1.5 million to 2.5 million PBMCs cultured in IMDM containing roughly 5% human AB serum and approximately 9 IU/ml IL-2. Half of the culture medium was replaced with fresh IL-2-containing medium on days 3 and 7. Triplicate replicate wells were generally used for each peptide culture condition. The leukapheresis product for the unexposed donors was obtained through commercial purchase. PBMCs were isolated from leukapheresis product or whole blood by Ficoll-Paque PLUS gradient centrifugation. The PBMCs went either fresh into the expansion assay or into cryopreservation at -140 degrees C. The QIAamp Micro DNA Kit was used to extract genomic DNA from the CD4+ T cells.

Library generation was performed with the immunoSEQ multiplex PCR assay. Per the authors' processing: During preprocessing, nonproductive sequences were removed, as were CDR3s that did not start with C, did not end with F or W, or were shorter than 7 amino acids. Antigen-specific clonotypes were called with the MANAFEST web app, based on expansion relative to reference and other culture wells. To be counted as positive, a clone had to show significant expansion compared with the reference culture, at an FDR below 0.05, in 2 of 3 replicate wells. To be called positive, a clone also had to show significant expansion compared with every other tandem well and an odds ratio greater than 5. Pairwise Levenshtein distance, computed with the stringdist R package after three terminal residues were trimmed from each end, was used as the measure of CDR3 homology. TCRdb took this table from immuneACCESS and kept in-frame rearrangements with V and J called. Such tables lack part of the clones; where checked against another copy, unresolved V genes explain under half of the gap, and the rest is unexplained. V, J and clone size are taken as reported in that table, and D and trimming were inferred from the DNA itself. This sample comprises 20,000 to 25,000 clones, about three fifths of them detected only once. 9.5% to 11% of the sample rests with the top ten.

Taken from cysteine to phenylalanine, the CDR3 has 16 residues. Of the read, only the CDR3 DNA is kept; its 48 bases are in frame from base 1. Reading the germline V gene (reference sequence) gives CDR1 MNHNY and CDR2 SVGAGI. Compared with germline, V lacks 2 bases and J lacks 6 bases; bases without a gene match: 8. To note about this clone: Its antigen remains undetermined. Per-base quality was not reported, and no clone a single base away is much larger than it.

Source material: CD4+ T cells from PBMCs, cultured in vitro. The sequence was obtained from a human donor in good health. The V and J segments used are TRBV6-6 and TRBJ2-7; TRBD1 matches 12 bases in the middle. The sequenced DNA is TGTGCCAGCAGTTACCGAGCGGGGACAGGGGGCGGCGAGCAGTACTTC. This encodes CASSYRAGTGGGEQYF.